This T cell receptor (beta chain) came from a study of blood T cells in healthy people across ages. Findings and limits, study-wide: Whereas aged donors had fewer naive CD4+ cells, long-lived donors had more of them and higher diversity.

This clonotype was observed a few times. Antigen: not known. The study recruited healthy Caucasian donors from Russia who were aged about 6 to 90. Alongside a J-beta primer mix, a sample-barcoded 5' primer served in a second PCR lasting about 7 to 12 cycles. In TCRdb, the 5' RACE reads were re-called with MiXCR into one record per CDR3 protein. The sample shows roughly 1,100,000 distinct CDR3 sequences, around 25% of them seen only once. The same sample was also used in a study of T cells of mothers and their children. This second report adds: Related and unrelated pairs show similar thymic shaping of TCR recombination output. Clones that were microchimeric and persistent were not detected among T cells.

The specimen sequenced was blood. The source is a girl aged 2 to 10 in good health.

CDR3 coding DNA: TGTGCCAGCAGCTCCGAGCGGCCTTACAATGAGCAGTTCTTC. Residues: CASSSERPYNEQFF. The rearrangement joins TRBV7-2 to TRBJ2-5; a possible D gene is TRBD2 (5 bases). The J call is uncertain, as TRBJ2-1 better fits the DNA end. CDR1 and CDR2 from the germline V gene are SGHTA and FQGNSA. The CDR3 covers 14 residues.